The present T cell receptor beta chain was sequenced within a study of T cells in Graves' hyperthyroidism and ophthalmopathy. In this sample, this clonotype turned up many times. CDR3 length equals 15 residues. Germline V lookup: CDR1 LGHDT, CDR2 YNNKEL (reference sequence). Unmatched junction bases numbered 2, after V lost 1 base and J lost 2 bases. Patients aged 18 to 65 had newly diagnosed hyperthyroidism that had lasted under 2 months. The CDR3 regions of TCR beta were amplified from RNA transcripts. TCR CDR3 regions were first amplified by RT-PCR with HTBI primers. TCRdb re-called the multiplex PCR reads with MiXCR, one entry per CDR3 protein. The sample has 550,000 to 650,000 distinct CDR3 sequences, about 15% seen once.

The sequenced material came from blood. The clonotype originates from a woman aged 40 to 55 with Graves' hyperthyroidism. The chain is built from TRBV3-1 and TRBJ2-7; the match to TRBD2 covers 10 bases. The CDR3 DNA sequence: TGTGCCAGCAGCCAAGGGACTAGCGGAACCTACGAGCAGTACTTC. It translates to CASSQGTSGTYEQYF.